These 29 T cell receptor beta chains share one sample of origin, sequenced in a study of CD8+ T cells in alopecia areata. Once RNA had been extracted, it was reverse transcribed into cDNA to act as the sequencing template. Profiled with immunoSEQ multiplex PCR; TCRdb holds only in-frame clones, not every one. The data contain 100,000 to 130,000 clones, approximately 61% of them seen just once; the ten biggest clones take up 20% to 25%. Sequenced material: NKG2D-low CD8+ T cells sorted from blood. Every receptor here comes from a human donor with alopecia areata.

This clone was observed a single time. The gene calls are TRBV7-6 and TRBJ2-1; 10 bases are shared with TRBD2. CDR3 size: 19 residues. Germline CDR1 SGHVS, CDR2 FNYEAQ. V was clipped by 1 base and J by 5 bases; unmatched bases: 14. This CDR3 reads CASSLDWRAASGGNNEQFF. In DNA form, the CDR3 reads TGTGCCAGCAGCTTAGACTGGCGGGCGGCTAGCGGGGGAAACAATGAGCAGTTCTTC.

The chain links TRBV27 to TRBJ2-7, with 7 bases lining up with TRBD1. The germline CDR1 and CDR2 sequences are MNHEY and SMNVEV (reference sequence). Unmatched junction bases numbered 10, after V lost 8 bases and J lost 3 bases. The CDR3 totals 14 residues. DNA for the CDR3: TGTGCCAGCCAACCCGGGACAGAGATCTACGAGCAGTACTTC. Amino acids: CASQPGTEIYEQYF.

The DNA for the CDR3 is TGTGCCAGCGTCCGGGGGCCTGAGCGGTACGAGCAGTACTTC. Translated: CASVRGPERYEQYF. The chain links TRBV6-1 to TRBJ2-7; D possibly matches TRBD1 or TRBD2 (6 bases each). V shed 8 bases and J shed 4 bases, with 18 bases lying between them. This CDR3 contains 14 residues. Per germline, CDR1 MNHNS and CDR2 SASEGT.

This clone was detected only a few times. This chain links TRBV9 with TRBJ2-3; D is perhaps TRBD1 or TRBD2 (5 bases each). CDR3 length equals 14 residues. In germline, CDR1 is SGDLS, CDR2 YYNGEE. Trimming pared 4 bases from V and 3 bases from J, leaving 12 bases between. For the CDR3, the DNA is TGTGCCAGCAGCTCTGGGGGATCGACAGATACGCAGTATTTT. Protein sequence: CASSSGGSTDTQYF.

This clone was picked up one time. The rearrangement uses TRBV6-5 and TRBJ1-1, with D possibly being TRBD1 (6 bases). The germline V and J ends were trimmed by 4 bases and 0 bases, with 15 bases remaining between them. From germline, CDR1 is MNHEY and CDR2 SVGAGI. The CDR3 is 16 amino acids. The CDR3 DNA sequence: TGTGCCAGCAGTTTTACCCAGGGGCGTATGAACACTGAAGCTTTCTTT. The encoded protein is CASSFTQGRMNTEAFF.

The V and J genes are TRBV5-1 and TRBJ1-1; tentative D call: TRBD1 (5 bases). Germline lookup yields CDR1 SGHRS and CDR2 YFSETQ. This CDR3 is 15 amino acids long. Trimming pared 0 bases from V and 3 bases from J, leaving 12 bases between. In nucleotides, the CDR3 is TGCGCCAGCAGCTTGGCCCTAGGGACGGACACTGAAGCTTTCTTT. Translated: CASSLALGTDTEAFF.

Regarding this clone: Other DNA sequences in this specimen translate into the identical CDR3. The rearrangement uses TRBV7-9 and TRBJ2-7, with a weak D call TRBD2 (6 bases). V lost 3 bases to trimming and J lost 3 bases, with 12 bases between them. The germline CDR1 and CDR2 sequences are SEHNR and FQNEAQ (reference sequence). This CDR3 is built from 14 residues. The CDR3 loop is CASSLGGADYEQYF. The CDR3, as DNA: TGTGCCAGCAGCTTGGGGGGAGCGGACTACGAGCAGTACTTC.

The chain combines TRBV28 with TRBJ2-7; the D is unclear. The germline V and J ends were trimmed by 2 bases and 3 bases, with 11 bases remaining between them. CDR1 is MDHEN and CDR2 is SYDVKM in the germline V gene. The CDR3 is 14 amino acids. The CDR3: CASSLRRAIYEQYF. The CDR3, as DNA: TGTGCCAGCAGTTTACGCCGAGCCATCTACGAGCAGTACTTC.

The rearrangement links TRBV7-2 to TRBJ2-3; D not certain. This CDR3 is built from 16 residues. Trimming pared 1 base from V and 1 base from J, leaving 12 bases between. In germline, CDR1 is SGHTA, CDR2 FQGNSA. DNA for the CDR3: TGTGCCAGCAGCTTAGAGGTGGGATGGGGCACAGATACGCAGTATTTT. Its protein is CASSLEVGWGTDTQYF.

The rearrangement links TRBV4-2 to TRBJ2-3, with D possibly being TRBD2 (5 bases). CDR3 size: 17 residues. The germline V gene has CDR1 LGHNA and CDR2 YNFKEQ. Trimming took off 2 bases at V and 6 bases at J, with 21 bases between the two ends. CDR3 sequence reads: CASSQKPDLGMADTQYF. As DNA, the CDR3 is TGTGCCAGCAGCCAAAAACCGGACCTCGGGATGGCTGATACGCAGTATTTT.

V is TRBV11-2 and J is TRBJ2-5; possible D gene TRBD1, 6 bases. The length of the CDR3 is 13 residues. Germline loops: CDR1 SGHAT, CDR2 FQNNGV. V lost 5 bases, J lost 5 bases, and 12 bases lay in between. The CDR3 region has the DNA TGTGCCAGCAGCGCCTGGGGGCGGGAGACCCAGTACTTC. It specifies CASSAWGRETQYF.

The chain couples TRBV30 to TRBJ1-1, with D possibly matching TRBD1 (5 bases). This CDR3 spans 14 amino acids. Germline CDR1 is GTSNPN and CDR2 is SVGIG (reference sequence). V lost 2 bases and J lost 2, with 12 bases in between. The CDR3 nucleotides are TGTGCCTGGAGTCCCGATGGGGGAAACACTGAAGCTTTCTTT. Amino acids: CAWSPDGGNTEAFF.

CDR3 sequence: CASSQGPGSYEQYF. CDR3 bases: TGCGCCAGCAGCCAAGGGCCCGGCTCCTACGAGCAGTACTTC. The V call is TRBV4-1, the J call TRBJ2-7, with D unresolved. Germline V gene lookup returns CDR1 MGHRA and CDR2 YSYEKL. The V end lost 1 base, the J end lost 0 bases, and 7 bases lay between the germline ends. The CDR3 runs 14 residues.

The CDR3 reads CATQGQGTDTQYF. The CDR3 DNA follows: TGTGCCACCCAAGGGCAGGGGACAGATACGCAGTATTTT. The chain combines TRBV6-1 with TRBJ2-3, with D perhaps matching TRBD1 (6 bases). V gave up 10 bases and J gave up 3 bases, with 14 bases separating them. The CDR3 contains 13 residues. Germline V CDR1 and CDR2: MNHNS, SASEGT.

J is TRBJ2-7 and V is TRBV7-2; perhaps TRBD1 as D (6 bases). Germline CDR1 is SGHTA and CDR2 is FQGNSA. V gave up 1 base and J gave up 4 bases, with 11 bases separating them. This CDR3 region has 14 residues. CDR3 amino acids: CASSLDLGAYEQYF. DNA of the CDR3: TGTGCCAGCAGCTTAGATCTGGGGGCTTACGAGCAGTACTTC.

The chain couples TRBV5-6 to TRBJ1-1, with a tentative D call TRBD1 (6 bases). Germline-derived CDR1 and CDR2 are SGHDT and YYEEEE. The CDR3 runs to 13 residues. Trimming cost V 0 bases and J 6 bases, with 9 bases left between them. The CDR3 loop reads CASSLGGGAEAFF. The CDR3 nucleotides are TGTGCCAGCAGCTTGGGCGGGGGCGCTGAAGCTTTCTTT. The full variable domain, its missing parts supplied by reference TRBV5-6 and TRBJ1-1, is DAGVTQSPTHLIKTRGQQVTLRCSPKSGHDTVSWYQQALGQGPQFIFQYYEEEERQRGNFPDRFSGHQFPNYSSELNVNALLLGDSALYLCASSLGGGAEAFFGQGTRLTVV.

This clone was seen just once. This chain links TRBV9 with TRBJ2-1, with a weak D call TRBD2 (6 bases). V lost 4 bases and J 1 base, leaving 12 bases between the germline ends. The CDR3 is 15 amino acids. Per germline, CDR1 SGDLS and CDR2 YYNGEE. The CDR3 bases are TGTGCCAGCAGCTACCGGGACTTATCCTACAATGAGCAGTTCTTC. It codes for CASSYRDLSYNEQFF.

This clone was recorded a few times. The chain has TRBV14 and TRBJ1-1; 7 bases fit TRBD1. This CDR3 comprises 13 residues. Looked up from germline, CDR1 is SGHDN and CDR2 is FVKESK. Trimming took 3 bases from V and 6 from J; bases not matched to a gene: 4. The CDR3 DNA reads TGTGCCAGCAGCCAGACAGGGAGTGCTGAAGCTTTCTTT. This encodes CASSQTGSAEAFF.

This rearrangement joins TRBV5-1 to TRBJ2-7; D may be TRBD1 or TRBD2 (5 bases each). This CDR3 is 15 amino acids long. Germline CDR1 and CDR2: SGHRS and YFSETQ. Trimming took off 4 bases at V and 0 bases at J, with 14 bases between the two ends. CDR3 sequence (DNA): TGCGCCAGCAGCATAGGGACGGCCCGCTCCTACGAGCAGTACTTC. Its protein product is CASSIGTARSYEQYF.

The CDR3 sequence is CASSPRLLPTHYEQYF. The CDR3 DNA sequence: TGTGCCAGCAGCCCACGTCTCCTCCCGACCCACTACGAGCAGTACTTC. V is TRBV27 and J is TRBJ2-7; D unclear. Germline V gives CDR1 MNHEY, CDR2 SMNVEV (reference sequence). V dropped 6 bases and J dropped 3 bases, with 21 bases sitting between them. This CDR3 is built from 16 residues.

The CDR3 reads CASSQDSGQTQYF. The CDR3 DNA is TGTGCCAGCAGCCAAGATAGCGGGCAGACCCAGTACTTC. The chain joins TRBV14 to TRBJ2-5, with 7 bases matching TRBD2. The germline V gene has CDR1 SGHDN and CDR2 FVKESK. The CDR3 is 13 residues long. V trimming: 0 bases; J trimming: 6 bases; junction bases outside the gene matches: 1.

This CDR3 is CASTYSRGLGTEAFF. The CDR3 DNA sequence: TGTGCCAGCACCTACAGTCGGGGCTTGGGGACTGAAGCTTTCTTT. This chain links TRBV6-5 with TRBJ1-1; D might be TRBD1 (5 bases). Trimming removed 7 bases at V and 5 bases at J, with 20 bases between. CDR3 length: 15 amino acids. The V gene's germline CDR1 is MNHEY and CDR2 SVGAGI.

The rearrangement uses TRBV29-1 and TRBJ2-5; D might be TRBD1 or TRBD2, each matching 5 bases. The germline CDR1 and CDR2 sequences are SQVTM and ANQGSEA. The CDR3 runs to 17 residues. Trimming took 1 base from V and 5 from J, leaving 23 bases between them. The CDR3 DNA reads TGCAGCGTTGAAGGCTCTAGAGAGGGACGTCTACGGGAGACCCAGTACTTC. Protein sequence: CSVEGSREGRLRETQYF.

V usage is TRBV27 and J usage is TRBJ2-7; 7 bases match TRBD2. The CDR3 is made up of 13 amino acids. The germline CDR1 and CDR2 sequences are MNHEY and SMNVEV (reference sequence). With V trimmed by 5 bases and J by 4 bases, 5 bases remained unmatched. This CDR3 reads CASSTLADYEQYF. CDR3 in DNA: TGTGCCAGCAGTACCCTAGCGGATTACGAGCAGTACTTC.

The chain couples TRBV14 to TRBJ2-3, with a tentative D call TRBD1 (5 bases). Germline V gene sequence: CDR1 SGHDN, CDR2 FVKESK. V lost 2 bases and J lost 4, with 10 bases in between. The CDR3 spans 14 residues. CDR3 DNA: TGTGCCAGCAGCCAACAGGACAAGGCAGATACGCAGTATTTT. Amino acids: CASSQQDKADTQYF.

This clone has only one observation. The sample contains more than one DNA sequence encoding this CDR3. This chain joins TRBV9 and TRBJ1-4, with D unresolved. Germline V gene data show CDR1 as SGDLS and CDR2 as YYNGEE. Trimming pared 0 bases from V and 2 bases from J, leaving 5 bases between. The CDR3 is made up of 14 amino acids. The CDR3 DNA reads as TGTGCCAGCAGCGTAGGAGGGACTAATGAAAAACTGTTTTTT. Protein sequence: CASSVGGTNEKLFF.

V usage is TRBV4-1 and J usage is TRBJ2-6; no firm D call. Between the trimmed V and J ends, which lost 1 base and 9 bases, there was a span of 10 bases. Germline V lookup: CDR1 MGHRA, CDR2 YSYEKL. The CDR3 has 14 amino acids. Here the CDR3 reads CASSQVSLVNVLTF. Written as DNA, the CDR3 is TGCGCCAGCAGCCAAGTTTCTCTGGTCAACGTCCTGACTTTC.

Written as DNA, the CDR3 is TGTGCCAGTAAAGAAGGGACAGGGAACACTGAAGCTTTCTTT. The encoded protein is CASKEGTGNTEAFF. The chain employs TRBV19 and TRBJ1-1; 8 bases are a match to TRBD1. Trimming at V came to 7 bases and at J to 1 base, leaving 5 bases not matched to a gene. This CDR3 has 14 amino acids. Germline values: CDR1 LNHDA, CDR2 SQIVND (reference sequence).

This clone was seen a single time. The J gene is TRBJ1-1, the V gene TRBV9; 7 bases align to TRBD1. Germline CDR1 and CDR2: SGDLS and YYNGEE. V dropped 3 bases and J dropped 2; count of bases not matched to a gene: 4. This CDR3 is 14 amino acids long. For the CDR3, the DNA is TGTGCCAGCAGCGCAGGGGGAAGTAACACTGAAGCTTTCTTT. It translates to CASSAGGSNTEAFF.